This TCR beta chain appears in the sequencing data of a study of T cell responses to AZD1222 COVID-19 vaccine. Assay used: immunoSEQ multiplex PCR; TCRdb lists only in-frame clones, some missing. The sample includes roughly 180,000 clones, about 90% of them seen just once. In this sample, this clone turned up once. Its cognate antigen is unknown. The V end lost 5 bases, the J end lost 4 bases, and 11 bases lay between the germline ends. Germline V gene data show CDR1 as MRHNA and CDR2 as SNTAGT. The length of the CDR3 is 14 residues. Findings and limits, study-wide: Repertoire sampling happened only post peak T cell response.

V and J are TRBV6-4 and TRBJ2-2, with D perhaps matching TRBD2 (6 bases). The sequencing used peripheral blood, collected on day 0 of AZD1222 vaccination. This TCR was sampled from an adult in good health. Here the CDR3 reads CASSPLGGTGELFF. As DNA, the CDR3 is TGTGCCAGCAGTCCCCTGGGAGGCACCGGGGAGCTGTTTTTT.